This T cell receptor (beta chain) stems from a study of shared clonotypes between healthy human individuals. The study ran the assay at deep level. Sorted-subset replicate PCRs used around 200 ng DNA, around 31,000 T cell genomes. The assay was immunoSEQ multiplex PCR, and TCRdb's table has in-frame clones only and misses some. The table lists approximately 340,000 clones, around 79% of them singletons. Whole-study findings and limits: With a handful of donors compared, approximately 5.5% of naive CD4 clonotypes were shared. Generally, naive subsets came out with larger estimated richness than memory subsets.

This clone was counted at least ten times. No antigen is known for it. In the same sample, other DNA sequences code for this CDR3. The CDR3 sequence is 15 residues long. Germline V CDR1 and CDR2: SGHDN, FVKESK. Deletions cut 4 bases from V and 6 bases from J, with 15 bases between. The sample taken for sequencing was memory CD4+ T cells sorted from blood. Specified subset: CD45RA-negative fraction. This chain connects TRBV14 to TRBJ2-2; D is tentatively TRBD1 or TRBD2 (6 bases each). The receptor comes from a man younger than 40 in good health. The CDR3 spells CASSRRDGGPGELFF. CDR3 coding DNA: TGTGCCAGCAGCCGGCGGGACGGGGGCCCCGGGGAGCTGTTTTTT.